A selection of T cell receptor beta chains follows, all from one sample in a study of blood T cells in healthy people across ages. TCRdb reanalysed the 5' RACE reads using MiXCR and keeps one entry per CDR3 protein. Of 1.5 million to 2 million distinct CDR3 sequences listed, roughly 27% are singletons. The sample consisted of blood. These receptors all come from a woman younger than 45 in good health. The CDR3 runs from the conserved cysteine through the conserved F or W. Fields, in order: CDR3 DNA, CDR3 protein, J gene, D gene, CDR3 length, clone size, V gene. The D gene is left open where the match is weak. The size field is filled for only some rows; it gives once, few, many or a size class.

TGTGCCAGCACCCAGTCGGACATTTGGGAGACCCAGTACTTC CASTQSDIWETQYF TRBJ2-5 - 14 many TRBV7-9
TGTGCCAGCAGAGACGCGGGCACTGAAGCTTTCTTT CASRDAGTEAFF TRBJ1-1 - 12 - TRBV12-3/TRBV12-4
TGTGCCAGCAGCTATGACAACAACTACGAGCAGTACTTC CASSYDNNYEQYF TRBJ2-7 - 13 - TRBV7-2
TGCGCCAGCAGCCAAGCGGGGGGTGCGAATGGCTACACCTTC CASSQAGGANGYTF TRBJ1-2 - 14 many TRBV4-1
TGTGCCAGCAGCTTAACGCCATGGGGAACGGATACGCAGTATTTT CASSLTPWGTDTQYF TRBJ2-3 - 15 - TRBV3-1
TGCAGTGCCGCTACAGGGGCATCAAGGGACACTGAAGCTTTCTTT CSAATGASRDTEAFF TRBJ1-1 TRBD1 15 - TRBV20-1
TGTGCCAGCAGCGTAGATATGGGGACAGCCAATGGCTACACCTTC CASSVDMGTANGYTF TRBJ1-2 TRBD1 15 many TRBV9
TGTGCCAGCGGTTACGGTCGGACCGACCAAGAGACCCAGTACTTC CASGYGRTDQETQYF TRBJ2-5 - 15 many TRBV6-6
TGTGCCAGCAGCTTAGACTTGGGGACGGGGGCCAACGTCCTGACTTTC CASSLDLGTGANVLTF TRBJ2-6 - 16 many TRBV7-2
TGTGCCAGCAGTGAAAGCGGGCCTCTCCAAGAGACCCAGCACTTC CASSESGPLQETQHF TRBJ2-5 - 15 - TRBV2